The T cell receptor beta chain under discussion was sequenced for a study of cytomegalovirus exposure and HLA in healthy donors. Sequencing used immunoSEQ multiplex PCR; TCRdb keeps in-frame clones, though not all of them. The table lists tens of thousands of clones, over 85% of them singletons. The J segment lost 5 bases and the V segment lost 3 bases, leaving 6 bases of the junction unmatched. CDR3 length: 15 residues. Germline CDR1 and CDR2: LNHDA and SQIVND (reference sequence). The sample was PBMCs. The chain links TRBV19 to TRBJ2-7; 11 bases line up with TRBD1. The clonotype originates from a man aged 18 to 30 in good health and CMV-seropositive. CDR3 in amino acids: CASSIGQGARDEQYF. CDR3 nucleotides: TGTGCCAGTAGTATCGGACAGGGGGCGCGGGACGAGCAGTACTTC. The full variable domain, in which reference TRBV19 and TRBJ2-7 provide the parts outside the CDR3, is DGGITQSPKYLFRKEGQNVTLSCEQNLNHDAMYWYRQDPGQGLRLIYYSQIVNDFQKGDIAEGYSVSREKKESFPLTVTSAQKNPTAFYLCASSIGQGARDEQYFGPGTRLTVT.